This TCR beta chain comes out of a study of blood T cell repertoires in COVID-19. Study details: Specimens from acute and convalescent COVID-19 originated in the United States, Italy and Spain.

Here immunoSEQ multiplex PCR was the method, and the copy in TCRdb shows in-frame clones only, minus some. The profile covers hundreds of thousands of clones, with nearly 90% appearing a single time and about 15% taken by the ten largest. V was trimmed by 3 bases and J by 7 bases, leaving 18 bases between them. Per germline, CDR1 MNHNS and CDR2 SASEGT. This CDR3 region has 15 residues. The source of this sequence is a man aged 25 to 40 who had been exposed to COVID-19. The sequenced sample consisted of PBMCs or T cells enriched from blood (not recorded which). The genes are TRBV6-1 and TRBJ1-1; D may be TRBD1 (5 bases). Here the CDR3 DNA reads TGTGCCAGCAGTGATCCGCTGAGAGCAAGGGGTGAAGCTTTCTTT. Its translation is CASSDPLRARGEAFF.